This T cell receptor (beta chain) was identified in a study of blood T cell repertoires in COVID-19. Looked up from germline, CDR1 is SGHTA and CDR2 is FQGNSA. V shed 1 base, J shed 5 bases, and the junction held 6 bases outside the gene matches. CDR3 length: 16 amino acids. Profiling relied on immunoSEQ multiplex PCR, and the TCRdb table lists in-frame clones only, not all of them. This table holds 150,000 to 190,000 clones, approximately 86% found once. The TCR was taken from a woman aged 70-85 years with acute or convalescent COVID-19. This chain links TRBV7-2 with TRBJ2-3, with TRBD2 matching 10 bases. Sequenced input: peripheral blood. The CDR3 here is CASSLGPLAGQDTQYF. The CDR3 bases are TGTGCCAGCAGCTTAGGTCCACTAGCGGGGCAAGATACGCAGTATTTT.